The clone carrying this TCR beta chain was seen only once. Germline CDR1 and CDR2: MDHEN and SYDVKM. CDR3 size: 15 residues. After removal of 9 bases from V and 1 base from J, the junction contained 9 bases not matched to a gene. In the original analysis: Counts of nucleated cells, estimated from reference gene primer amplification, were obtained. Libraries were prepared by immunoSEQ multiplex PCR; TCRdb keeps only in-frame clonotypes and omits some of them. For V, J and clone size, that table is used; D and trimming come from the DNA. This sample has about 74,000 clones, with approximately 85% found just once. The source of the sample is a study of blood T cell repertoires in COVID-19. Looking at the study overall: Samples representing acute and convalescent COVID-19 were sourced from the United States, Italy and Spain. From T cells, B-cell-depleted T cells, or PBMCs came the material, which was cDNA or gDNA.

Source material: peripheral blood. The receptor was isolated from a man between 70 and 80 years old with acute or convalescent COVID-19. The gene calls are TRBV28 and TRBJ2-3, with 8 nucleotides matching TRBD1. As DNA, the CDR3 is TGTGCCAGTCGGACAGGGAAGTTGGGCACAGATACGCAGTATTTT. Its protein product is CASRTGKLGTDTQYF.